This record looks at one T cell receptor beta chain sequence and its context. These data belong to a study of T cells in Graves' hyperthyroidism and ophthalmopathy. TCR beta CDR3 region amplification was performed from RNA transcripts. Primed by the HTBI set, a first-round RT-PCR was run on the TCR CDR3. MiXCR, run by TCRdb on the multiplex PCR reads, gives a single entry per CDR3 protein. This sample has about 360,000 distinct CDR3 sequences, with about 15% found just once. With 0 bases removed from V and 7 bases from J, the gap between germline ends came to 13 bases. Germline V gene lookup returns CDR1 MGHRA and CDR2 YSYEKL. The CDR3 totals 15 residues. This sample holds PBMCs from less than 13 ml fresh peripheral blood.

Sequencing input: blood. V usage is TRBV4-1 and J usage is TRBJ2-1; no reliable D call. The sequence was obtained from a woman aged 18-29 years with Graves' hyperthyroidism that later progressed to Graves' ophthalmopathy. The CDR3, as DNA: TGCGCCAGCAGCCAAGATCCCGGCCTTGGGAATGAGCAGTTCTTC. It specifies CASSQDPGLGNEQFF.